This TCR beta chain originates from a study of somatic mutations in cytotoxic T cells in rheumatoid arthritis. Study-level background: Including V beta1+ cells that were sequenced for TCRB, some T-cell populations stained with V beta antibodies were flow-sorted at nearly 100% purity. Overall study results and limits: Relative to age-matched healthy controls, rheumatoid arthritis patients did not differ significantly in CD8+ T-cell clonality. Nobody had found out which antigens the expanded CD8+ clones targeted.

TCRdb's table, derived via immunoSEQ multiplex PCR, lists solely in-frame clones and lacks some. The data show 15,000 to 20,000 clones, less than 75% seen once. This clone came up once. Its specificity is unknown. Blood donors, with a median age of about 57 years (range roughly 20-80) and 45% to 65% female, made up the healthy control group. V was cut by 8 bases and J by 3 bases, with 14 bases left in between. The CDR3 loop spans 13 amino acids. Germline lookup yields CDR1 MNHNS and CDR2 SASEGT. Sample: CD8+ T cells sorted from blood. This receptor was identified in a woman aged 55-70 years in good health. J is TRBJ2-7 and V is TRBV6-1; TRBD1 is a possible D gene (6 bases). CDR3 nucleotide sequence: TGTGCCAGCCGGGAAGGGGGTAACTACGAGCAGTACTTC. It codes for CASREGGNYEQYF.